Following are 20 T cell receptor beta chains from one sample sequenced in a study of vaccination effects on CD4 cells after COVID-19. Only in-frame clones appear in the TCRdb table, and some are missing; sequencing was by immunoSEQ multiplex PCR. Among 35,000 to 55,000 clones listed, around 75% were seen once. Viral peptide pools were used in the ViraFEST assay to expand antigen-specific CD4+ T cells, and sequencing came afterward. The culture ran for around 10 days before CD4+ T cells were isolated. Documented for the person is a PCR-confirmed SARS-CoV-2 infection occurring between March and December 2020. Antigen specificity for these receptors is unknown. The sequenced sample was CD4+ T cells from PBMCs cultured with a peptide pool, obtained before COVID-19 vaccination. Source of these receptors: a human donor who had a prior SARS-CoV-2 infection.

The genes are TRBV9 and TRBJ1-6; no reliable D call. CDR3 length equals 14 residues. Germline CDR1 and CDR2: SGDLS and YYNGEE. V was shortened by 0 bases and J by 10 bases, with 11 bases between the two germline ends. The CDR3 protein is CASSVGTHGSPLHF. The CDR3 DNA reads TGTGCCAGCAGCGTAGGGACTCATGGCTCACCCCTCCACTTT.

This chain connects TRBV3-1 (or the pseudogene TRBV3-2) to TRBJ2-4; 9 bases are shared with TRBD2. The CDR3 is 14 residues long. Per the germline V gene, CDR1 is LGHDT and CDR2 is YNNKEL (reference sequence). V was clipped by 5 bases and J by 8 bases; unmatched bases: 7. In DNA form, the CDR3 reads TGTGCCAGCAGCGAGCGGGGGGACGGGGACATTCAGTACTTC. It codes for CASSERGDGDIQYF.

The chain carries TRBV7-9 and TRBJ2-1, with TRBD2 identical over 10 bases. The CDR3 is 16 amino acids. V was pared by 2 bases and J by 4 bases, with 5 bases of the junction left unmatched. Germline V gene sequence: CDR1 SEHNR, CDR2 FQNEAQ (reference sequence). This CDR3 is CASSLSGTSVYNEQFF. CDR3 coding DNA: TGTGCCAGCAGCTTATCCGGGACTAGCGTATACAATGAGCAGTTCTTC.

The chain uses TRBV5-4 and TRBJ1-6; TRBD1 might be the D (6 bases). V gave up 3 bases and J gave up 10 bases, with 14 bases separating them. There are 14 residues in the CDR3. Germline CDR1 SGHNT, CDR2 YYREEE (reference sequence). This CDR3 reads CASSWISGESPLHF. CDR3 coding DNA: TGTGCCAGCAGCTGGATCTCAGGGGAATCACCCCTCCACTTT.

The chain joins TRBV6-1 to TRBJ2-7; D is ambiguous. Germline V gene data show CDR1 as MNHNS and CDR2 as SASEGT. Trimming removed 0 bases from V and 3 bases from J, with 3 bases in between. This CDR3 spans 12 amino acids. The CDR3 reads CASSEADYEQYF. The CDR3, as DNA: TGTGCCAGCAGTGAAGCGGACTACGAGCAGTACTTC.

The rearrangement links TRBV6-5 to TRBJ1-2; D might be TRBD1 (6 bases). Per germline, CDR1 MNHEY and CDR2 SVGAGI. The V gene lost 0 bases and the J gene lost 5 bases, with 13 bases spanning the gap. This CDR3 comprises 15 residues. CDR3 sequence reads: CASSYSWGGEYGYTF. The CDR3 DNA follows: TGTGCCAGCAGTTACTCGTGGGGGGGCGAATATGGCTACACCTTC.

Written as DNA, the CDR3 is TGTGCCAGCAGCCGACAGTTCACAGATACGCAGTATTTT. Amino acids: CASSRQFTDTQYF. The chain links TRBV7-2 to TRBJ2-3; a weak D match, TRBD1 (5 bases). The CDR3 is 13 residues long. The V gene's germline CDR1 is SGHTA and CDR2 FQGNSA. Trimming shortened V by 5 bases and J by 2 bases, and 8 bases separated the two germline ends.

This clone was seen only once. CDR3 amino acids: CASSQVRTSGDEQFF. The CDR3 DNA reads TGTGCCAGCAGCCAAGTCCGGACTAGCGGCGATGAGCAGTTCTTC. The chain has TRBV4-2 and TRBJ2-1; TRBD2 aligns across 10 bases. CDR1 is LGHNA and CDR2 is YNFKEQ in the germline V gene. The CDR3 sequence is 15 residues long. J gave up 8 bases and V 1 base, and 5 bases lay outside the gene matches.

The table lists this clone with a count of one. The chain combines TRBV3-1 (or the pseudogene TRBV3-2) with TRBJ1-3; no clear D gene. V was clipped by 0 bases and J by 2 bases, with 11 bases between them. Germline V gene sequence: CDR1 LGHDT, CDR2 YNNKEL (reference sequence). This CDR3 spans 16 amino acids. The CDR3 reads CASSQDWSGTGNTIYF. In nucleotides, the CDR3 is TGTGCCAGCAGCCAAGATTGGTCAGGTACTGGAAACACCATATATTTT.

This rearrangement joins TRBV6-1 to TRBJ1-5; TRBD1 is a possible D gene (6 bases). Trimming removed 3 bases from V and 0 bases from J, with 9 bases in between. The CDR3 loop spans 15 amino acids. The V gene's germline CDR1 is MNHNS and CDR2 SASEGT. CDR3 region: CASSDHRVSNQPQHF. The CDR3 coding sequence is TGTGCCAGCAGTGACCACAGGGTTAGCAATCAGCCCCAGCATTTT.

This clone has just a few counts. The V gene is TRBV30, the J gene TRBJ2-3; TRBD2 matches 8 bases. With V trimmed by 0 bases and J by 9 bases, 5 bases remained unmatched. The CDR3 covers 13 residues. In germline, CDR1 is GTSNPN, CDR2 SVGIG (reference sequence). The CDR3, as DNA: TGTGCCTGGAGTGTGGGCGGGAGGCTCACGCAGTATTTT. It is translated as CAWSVGGRLTQYF. Combining the CDR3 with reference TRBV30 and TRBJ2-3 gives the whole variable domain SQTIHQWPATLVQPVGSPLSLECTVEGTSNPNLYWYRQAAGRGLQLLFYSVGIGQISSEVPQNLSASRPQDRQFILSSKKLLLSDSGFYLCAWSVGGRLTQYFGPGTRLTVL.

CDR3 DNA sequence: TGTGCCATCAACGGCGAAGACTACGAGCAGTACTTC. Protein product: CAINGEDYEQYF. The chain recombines TRBV10-3 with TRBJ2-7; D gene uncertain. The CDR3 spans 12 residues. The V gene lost 7 bases and the J gene lost 3 bases, with 10 bases spanning the gap. Germline V lookup: CDR1 ENHRY, CDR2 SYGVKD.

The chain recombines TRBV6-2 or TRBV6-3 with TRBJ2-3, with D possibly TRBD1 on 5 matching bases. CDR1 and CDR2 (germline): MNHEY, SVGEGT. The CDR3 length is 16 residues. The V gene lost 6 bases and the J gene lost 6 bases, with 22 bases spanning the gap. The CDR3 DNA reads as TGTGCCAGCAGCCCTCATCGGACATCCCCCGTGGATACGCAGTATTTT. It is translated as CASSPHRTSPVDTQYF.

The chain joins TRBV2 to TRBJ1-5; 9 positions agree with TRBD1. V shed 8 bases, J shed 7 bases, and the junction held 6 bases outside the gene matches. CDR3 length equals 13 residues. Germline V CDR1 and CDR2: SNHLY, FYNNEI. CDR3 residues: CASEQGAGQPQHF. As DNA, the CDR3 is TGTGCCAGCGAACAGGGGGCCGGGCAGCCCCAGCATTTT. Based on the CDR3 plus reference TRBV2 and TRBJ1-5, the full variable domain is EPEVTQTPSHQVTQMGQEVILRCVPISNHLYFYWYRQILGQKVEFLVSFYNNEISEKSEIFDDQFSVERPDGSNFTLKIRSTKLEDSAMYFCASEQGAGQPQHFGDGTRLSIL.

This clone was detected only once. The V gene is TRBV20-1, the J gene TRBJ2-5, with D tentatively TRBD2 (6 bases). Between the trimmed V and J ends, which lost 3 bases and 3 bases, there was a span of 8 bases. There are 12 residues in the CDR3. Germline values: CDR1 DFQATT, CDR2 SNEGSKA (reference sequence). CDR3 DNA sequence: TGCAGTGCTAGTTTAGCGGAAGAGACCCAGTACTTC. It is translated as CSASLAEETQYF.

The V call is TRBV19, the J call TRBJ2-1; D might be TRBD2 (6 bases). Germline CDR1 and CDR2: LNHDA and SQIVND (reference sequence). Trimming pared 1 base from V and 9 bases from J, leaving 13 bases between. CDR3 size: 14 residues. This chain's CDR3 is CASSIVGGAGEQFF. Written as DNA, the CDR3 is TGTGCCAGTAGTATAGTAGGAGGGGCCGGTGAGCAGTTCTTC. The full variable domain, completed using reference TRBV19 and TRBJ2-1, is DGGITQSPKYLFRKEGQNVTLSCEQNLNHDAMYWYRQDPGQGLRLIYYSQIVNDFQKGDIAEGYSVSREKKESFPLTVTSAQKNPTAFYLCASSIVGGAGEQFFGPGTRLTVL.

The chain has TRBV29-1 and TRBJ2-1; TRBD2 matches 9 bases. CDR3 size: 17 residues. Losses at the gene ends were 4 bases for V and 4 bases for J; bases not matched to a gene: 14. Germline V gene data show CDR1 as SQVTM and CDR2 as ANQGSEA. CDR3 DNA sequence: TGCAGCGTTGTAGGGGGCCCTAGCGGGACGATATACAATGAGCAGTTCTTC. Amino acid sequence: CSVVGGPSGTIYNEQFF.

This clone showed up just a few times. The J gene is TRBJ1-2, the V gene TRBV5-1, with D perhaps matching TRBD1 (6 bases). The CDR3 extends over 15 amino acids. Germline values: CDR1 SGHRS, CDR2 YFSETQ. V was trimmed by 4 bases and J by 7 bases, leaving 20 bases between them. CDR3 coding DNA: TGCGCCAGCAGCCCTATGAACGGGGGGCTGGTTGGCTACACCTTC. Residues: CASSPMNGGLVGYTF.

The chain has TRBV9 and TRBJ2-2; TRBD1 agrees at 7 bases. V lost 7 bases and J lost 0; bases outside the gene matches: 9. CDR3 length: 16 amino acids. Germline V gene lookup returns CDR1 SGDLS and CDR2 YYNGEE. Here the CDR3 DNA reads TGTGCCAGCGGCACAGACAGGGAATCGAACACCGGGGAGCTGTTTTTT. Encoded protein: CASGTDRESNTGELFF.

The chain employs TRBV10-3 and TRBJ1-5; possibly TRBD1 for D (5 bases). Germline CDR1 reads ENHRY; CDR2 reads SYGVKD. The CDR3 runs 15 residues. Trimming shortened V by 4 bases and J by 7 bases, and 17 bases separated the two germline ends. This CDR3 reads CAISGVRGSGQPQHF. In DNA form, the CDR3 reads TGTGCCATCAGTGGAGTCCGGGGTTCAGGGCAGCCCCAGCATTTT.